The 15 T cell receptor beta chains below come from one sample, sequenced in a study of T cell repertoires in cytomegalovirus infection. Their antigens remain unidentified. TCRdb analysed the reads with MiXCR anew, one entry per CDR3 protein. The table lists fewer than 650,000 distinct CDR3 sequences, 35% to 50% of them singletons. The source material was cultured PBMCs, sampled from culture after CMV antigen stimulation. All receptors come from a human donor in good health (CMV status not recorded). Some clones in this sample may be carry-over from other donors' samples.

This chain connects TRBV29-1 to TRBJ2-7; TRBD1 or TRBD2 may be the D gene (6 bases each). The CDR3 runs to 14 residues. The germline V and J ends were trimmed by 1 base and 6 bases, with 16 bases remaining between them. CDR1 and CDR2 (germline): SQVTM, ANQGSEA. The CDR3 region has the DNA TGCAGCGTTGAAGGAGGGGGACTCAGAGTCGAGCAGTACTTC. It translates to CSVEGGGLRVEQYF.

The chain uses TRBV5-4 and TRBJ1-1; the D is unclear. V was clipped by 2 bases and J by 12 bases, with 14 bases between them. The V gene's germline CDR1 is SGHNT and CDR2 YYREEE (reference sequence). The CDR3 has 12 amino acids. CDR3 DNA: TGTGCCAGCAGCTTCCTCGGGCGGTATTCTTTCTTT. Its translation is CASSFLGRYSFF.

The chain recombines TRBV20-1 with TRBJ2-3; D is possibly TRBD1 (5 bases). The CDR3 spans 12 residues. Deletions cut 0 bases from V and 14 bases from J, with 15 bases between. Germline V CDR1 and CDR2: DFQATT, SNEGSKA (reference sequence). The CDR3 loop is CSARDDLQVGYF. The CDR3 region has the DNA TGCAGTGCTAGAGATGACTTACAGGTCGGGTATTTT.

This clonotype has more than one count but fewer than ten. The rearrangement joins TRBV7-8 to TRBJ2-3; 9 nucleotides agree with TRBD1. The V gene end was trimmed by 3 bases and the J gene end by 2 bases; junction bases not matched to a gene: 3. Germline assignment: CDR1 SGHVS and CDR2 FQNEAQ. The CDR3 length is 15 residues. The CDR3: CASSFTGGITDTQYF. For the CDR3, the DNA is TGTGCCAGCAGCTTTACAGGGGGCATCACAGATACGCAGTATTTT. Drawing the rest from reference TRBV7-8 and TRBJ2-3, the complete variable domain is GAGVSQSPRYKVAKRGQDVALRCDPISGHVSLFWYQQALGQGPEFLTYFQNEAQLDKSGLPSDRFFAERPEGSVSTLKIQRTQQEDSAVYLCASSFTGGITDTQYFGPGTRLTVL.

There are many counts of this clonotype. The chain couples TRBV7-2 to TRBJ2-1, with TRBD1 identical over 8 bases. The CDR3 contains 13 residues. V dropped 5 bases and J dropped 9; count of bases not matched to a gene: 6. CDR1 is SGHTA and CDR2 is FQGNSA in the germline V gene. CDR3 bases: TGTGCCAGCAGCACAGGGGGGAGCGGTGAGCAGTTCTTC. Protein: CASSTGGSGEQFF. Supplemented by reference TRBV7-2 and TRBJ2-1, the full variable domain reads GAGVSQSPSNKVTEKGKDVELRCDPISGHTALYWYRQSLGQGLEFLIYFQGNSAPDKSGLPSDRFSAERTGGSVSTLTIQRTQQEDSAVYLCASSTGGSGEQFFGPGTRLTVL.

This clonotype was observed at least ten times. The chain joins TRBV19 to TRBJ2-5, with D tentatively TRBD1 (5 bases). The germline gives CDR1 LNHDA, CDR2 SQIVND (reference sequence). Trimming removed 8 bases at V and 5 bases at J, with 12 bases between. CDR3 size: 12 residues. CDR3 residues: CASGRGTETQYF. CDR3 DNA: TGTGCCAGTGGAAGGGGTACGGAGACCCAGTACTTC. Combining the CDR3 with reference TRBV19 and TRBJ2-5 gives the whole variable domain DGGITQSPKYLFRKEGQNVTLSCEQNLNHDAMYWYRQDPGQGLRLIYYSQIVNDFQKGDIAEGYSVSREKKESFPLTVTSAQKNPTAFYLCASGRGTETQYFGPGTRLLVL.

In the case of this clonotype: One end of the junction fails to match germline, which may point to a read error. The V and J genes are TRBV7-9 and TRBJ2-3; D is possibly TRBD2 (5 bases). The CDR3 is made up of 16 amino acids. Germline lookup yields CDR1 SEHNR and CDR2 FQNEAQ (reference sequence). The CDR3 sequence: CTSSPGGGRDTDTQYF. For the CDR3, the DNA is TGTACCAGCAGCCCAGGAGGTGGGCGAGACACAGATACGCAGTATTTT.

The V and J genes are TRBV4-1 and TRBJ1-3; D ambiguous. There are 15 residues in the CDR3. The V end was cut by 4 bases, the J end by 3 bases, with 13 bases between. Germline assignment: CDR1 MGHRA and CDR2 YSYEKL. CDR3 region: CASSRAMGDGNTIYF. CDR3 sequence (DNA): TGCGCCAGCAGCCGAGCAATGGGAGATGGAAACACCATATATTTT.

V usage is TRBV28 and J usage is TRBJ2-3; no clear D. Per the germline V gene, CDR1 is MDHEN and CDR2 is SYDVKM. Trimming pared 6 bases from V and 0 bases from J, leaving 16 bases between. The CDR3 length is 16 residues. The CDR3 DNA sequence: TGTGCCAGCAGCCCCTTACTTGGCTCTAGCACAGATACGCAGTATTTT. Translating it yields CASSPLLGSSTDTQYF.

The chain employs TRBV10-3 and TRBJ2-5, with 8 bases that match TRBD2. There are 14 residues in the CDR3. CDR1 and CDR2 (germline): ENHRY, SYGVKD. V trimming: 2 bases; J trimming: 5 bases; junction bases outside the gene matches: 4. CDR3 protein: CAISERGGRETQYF. The CDR3 nucleotides are TGTGCCATCAGTGAGCGCGGGGGGAGGGAGACCCAGTACTTC.

This clonotype was detected a few times. The chain is built from TRBV19 and TRBJ1-1; D is possibly TRBD1 (5 bases). CDR3 length equals 14 residues. Trimming cost V 7 bases and J 2 bases, with 14 bases left between them. Germline CDR1 is LNHDA and CDR2 is SQIVND (reference sequence). In DNA, the CDR3 is TGTGCCAGTACCCAGGGCGACAGTAACACTGAAGCTTTCTTT. Translating it yields CASTQGDSNTEAFF.

The chain couples TRBV2 to TRBJ1-1; D gene ambiguous. Germline CDR1 is SNHLY and CDR2 is FYNNEI. Trimming took off 1 base at V and 0 bases at J, with 9 bases between the two ends. This CDR3 comprises 15 residues. The CDR3 DNA reads as TGTGCCAGCAGTGAAGGAAACTCGATGAACACTGAAGCTTTCTTT. Amino acids: CASSEGNSMNTEAFF.

The rearrangement links TRBV7-2 to TRBJ2-7, with TRBD2 matching over 8 bases. This CDR3 comprises 18 residues. CDR1 and CDR2 (germline): SGHTA, FQGNSA. V was pared by 5 bases and J by 7 bases, with 22 bases of the junction left unmatched. The CDR3, as DNA: TGTGCCAGCAGCCCACGTGGGCGCGGGAGGCCCCCGCGAAGGGAGCAGTACTTC. This translates into CASSPRGRGRPPRREQYF. Together with reference TRBV7-2 and TRBJ2-7, the CDR3 gives the full variable domain: GAGVSQSPSNKVTEKGKDVELRCDPISGHTALYWYRQSLGQGLEFLIYFQGNSAPDKSGLPSDRFSAERTGGSVSTLTIQRTQQEDSAVYLCASSPRGRGRPPRREQYFGPGTRLTVT.

The chain links TRBV11-2 to TRBJ1-1; D is possibly TRBD1 (6 bases). Germline CDR1 SGHAT, CDR2 FQNNGV. Trimming left V 8 bases short and J 3 bases short, with 19 bases between. The CDR3 runs 15 residues. CDR3 nucleotide sequence: TGTGCCAGCGAGCAGAGGGGGACAAAAGACACTGAAGCTTTCTTT. This gives the protein CASEQRGTKDTEAFF.

This clonotype showed up just a few times. CDR3 amino acids: CASSLRFVQPQHF. DNA of the CDR3: TGTGCCAGCAGTTTACGTTTTGTTCAGCCCCAGCATTTT. J is TRBJ1-5 and V is TRBV12-3 or TRBV12-4; D not certain. The CDR3 loop spans 13 amino acids. V lost 2 bases, J lost 6 bases, and 8 bases lay in between.